This T cell receptor (beta chain) was sequenced in a study of early T cells in non-severe SARS-CoV-2 infection. Study in general: It was bulk RNA from unsorted whole blood that was sequenced, and the chains were unpaired.

TCRdb redid the calling of the 5' RACE reads with MiXCR, one entry per CDR3 protein. This table holds more than 90,000 distinct CDR3 sequences, 11% found once. This clonotype has more than one count but fewer than ten. The CDR3 covers 14 residues. The ends lost 5 bases at V and 3 bases at J; junction bases unmatched: 8. Germline V CDR1 and CDR2: SQVTM, ANQGSEA. This chain connects TRBV29-1 to TRBJ2-7; 9 bases agree with TRBD1. This clonotype was obtained from an adult who was a healthcare worker with PCR-confirmed SARS-CoV-2 infection or an uninfected control (not recorded which). Sequencing input: whole blood. The CDR3 sequence is CSVFTGTGFYEQYF. CDR3 in DNA: TGCAGCGTTTTTACCGGGACAGGGTTCTACGAGCAGTACTTC.